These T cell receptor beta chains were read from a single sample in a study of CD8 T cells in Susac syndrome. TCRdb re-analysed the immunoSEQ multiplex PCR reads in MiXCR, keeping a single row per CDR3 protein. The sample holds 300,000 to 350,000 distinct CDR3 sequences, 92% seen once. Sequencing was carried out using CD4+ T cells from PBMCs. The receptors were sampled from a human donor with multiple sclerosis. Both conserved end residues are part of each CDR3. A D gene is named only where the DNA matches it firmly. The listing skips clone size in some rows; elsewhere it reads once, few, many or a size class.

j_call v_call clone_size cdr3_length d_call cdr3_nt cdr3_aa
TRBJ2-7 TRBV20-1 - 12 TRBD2 TGCAGTGCTGCAGCGGGAGGACACGAGCAGTACTTC CSAAAGGHEQYF
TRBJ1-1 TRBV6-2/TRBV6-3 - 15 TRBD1 TGTGCCGGGAGTTGGACAGGGGGCGAAGGCACTGAAGCTTTCTTT CAGSWTGGEGTEAFF
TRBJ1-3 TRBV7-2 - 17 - TGTGCCAGCAGCTTAGTTGGCCAGGCCCTCTCTGGAAACACCATATATTTT CASSLVGQALSGNTIYF
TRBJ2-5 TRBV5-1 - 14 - TGCGCCAGCAGCTCCTTCAGGGCCGGCGAGACCCAGTACTTC CASSSFRAGETQYF
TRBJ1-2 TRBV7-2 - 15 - TGTGCCAGCAGCTTAAACGGACCGCCAGACTATGGCTACACCTTC CASSLNGPPDYGYTF
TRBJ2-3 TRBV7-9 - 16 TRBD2 TGTGCCAGCAGCTCCTTTAATAGCGGGAGACTAGATACGCAGTATTTT CASSSFNSGRLDTQYF
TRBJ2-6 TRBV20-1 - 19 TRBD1 TGCAGTGCTAGACCATACCTTGGACAGGGGCAGTCTGGGGCCAACGTCCTGACTTTC CSARPYLGQGQSGANVLTF
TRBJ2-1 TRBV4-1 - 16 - TGCGCCAGCAGCCAAGGCCAGGGGCTAGGGTACAATGAGCAGTTCTTC CASSQGQGLGYNEQFF
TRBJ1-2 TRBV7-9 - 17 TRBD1 TGTGCCAGCAGCGGCCTGGGACAGGGGATGGGGCACTATGGCTACACCTTC CASSGLGQGMGHYGYTF
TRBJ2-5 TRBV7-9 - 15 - TGTGCCAGCATCCCCGGGTCTGCGTCGCGGGAGACCCAGTACTTC CASIPGSASRETQYF
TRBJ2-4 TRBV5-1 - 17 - TGCGCCAGCAGCTTGGAGGCGACAACCAGGCCCAAAAACATTCAGTACTTC CASSLEATTRPKNIQYF
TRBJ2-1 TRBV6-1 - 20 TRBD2 TGTGCCAGCAGTGAAATTTTCGCTAGCGGGAGAAGAAGCTCCTACAATGAGCAGTTCTTC CASSEIFASGRRSSYNEQFF
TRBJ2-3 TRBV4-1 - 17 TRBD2 TGCGCCAGCAGCCAAGGACGTCTAGCGGGGTACACAGATACGCAGTATTTT CASSQGRLAGYTDTQYF
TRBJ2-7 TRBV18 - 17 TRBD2 TGTGCCAGCTCACCACCGGGGGGACTAGCGGGGACGAGTGAGCAGTACTTC CASSPPGGLAGTSEQYF
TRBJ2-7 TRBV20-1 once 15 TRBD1 TGCAGTGCTAGAGGGTCGGGACAGGAGACCTACGAGCAGTACTTC CSARGSGQETYEQYF
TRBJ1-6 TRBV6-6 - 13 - TGTGGAGAGAGAGGGAACGGGAATTCACCCCTCCACTTT CGERGNGNSPLHF
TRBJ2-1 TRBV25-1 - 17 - TGTGCCAGCAGTGATTCGTGGGGAACCTTGGGCGGGAATGAGCAGTTCTTC CASSDSWGTLGGNEQFF
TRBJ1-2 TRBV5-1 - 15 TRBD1 TGCGCCAGCAGCTTGGGAGTCGCAGGGGGAGGTGGCTACACCTTC CASSLGVAGGGGYTF
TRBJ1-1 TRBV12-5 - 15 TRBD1 TGTGCTAGTGGTAGTCCGGGACAGGGGGCAAGTCAAGCTTTCTTT CASGSPGQGASQAFF
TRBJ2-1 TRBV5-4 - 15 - TGTGCCAGCAGCTTGGAACTGACCCTTTACAATGAGCAGTTCTTC CASSLELTLYNEQFF
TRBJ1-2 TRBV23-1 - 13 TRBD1 TGCGCCATCTTGGGACAGGGCTTCTATGGCTACACCTTC CAILGQGFYGYTF
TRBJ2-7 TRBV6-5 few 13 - TGTGCCAGCAGCAGGGGCAGTAGAGACGAGCAGTACTTC CASSRGSRDEQYF
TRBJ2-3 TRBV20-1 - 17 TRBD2 TGCAGTGCTACGGGGGGGGAGCTAGCGGGAGACACAGATACGCAGTATTTT CSATGGELAGDTDTQYF
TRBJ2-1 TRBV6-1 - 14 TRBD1 TGTGCCAGCAGTAGTGACAGGGGTCCATTCAGCCAGTTCTTC CASSSDRGPFSQFF
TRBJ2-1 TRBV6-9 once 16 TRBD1 TGTGCCAGTAACCGCGCCGGGACAGAGAGGTTCAATGAGCAGTTCTTC CASNRAGTERFNEQFF
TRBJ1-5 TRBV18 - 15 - TGTGCCAGCTCTCAGGACATGGGGGGCAATCAGCCCCAGCATTTT CASSQDMGGNQPQHF
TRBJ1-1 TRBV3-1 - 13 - TGTGCCAGCAGAGTAGTCAGGGACGGGGCGACTTTCTTT CASRVVRDGATFF
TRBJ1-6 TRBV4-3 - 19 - TGCGCCAGCAGCCAAGAAATATCTGCTGGACAGCCCCATAATTCACCCCTCCACTTT CASSQEISAGQPHNSPLHF
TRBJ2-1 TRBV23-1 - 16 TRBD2 TGCGCCAGCAGTCACCCCAAGCGGGACGCACGCAATGAGCAGTTCTTC CASSHPKRDARNEQFF